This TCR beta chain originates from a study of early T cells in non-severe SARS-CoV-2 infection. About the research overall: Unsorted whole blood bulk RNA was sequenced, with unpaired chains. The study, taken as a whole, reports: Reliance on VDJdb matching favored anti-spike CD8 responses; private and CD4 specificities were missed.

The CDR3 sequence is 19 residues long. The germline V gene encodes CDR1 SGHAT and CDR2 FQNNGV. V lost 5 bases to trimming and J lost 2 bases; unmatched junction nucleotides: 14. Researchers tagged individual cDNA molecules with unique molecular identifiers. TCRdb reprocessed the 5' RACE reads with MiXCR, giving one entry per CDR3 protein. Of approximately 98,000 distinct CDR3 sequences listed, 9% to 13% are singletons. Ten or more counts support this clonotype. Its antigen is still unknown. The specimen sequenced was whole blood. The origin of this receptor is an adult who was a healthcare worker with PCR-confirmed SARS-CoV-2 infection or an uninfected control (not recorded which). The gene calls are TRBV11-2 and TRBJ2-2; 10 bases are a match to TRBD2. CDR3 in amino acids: CASSRAASGSWDNTGELFF. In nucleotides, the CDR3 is TGTGCCAGCAGCCGGGCGGCTAGCGGGAGTTGGGACAACACCGGGGAGCTGTTTTTT.